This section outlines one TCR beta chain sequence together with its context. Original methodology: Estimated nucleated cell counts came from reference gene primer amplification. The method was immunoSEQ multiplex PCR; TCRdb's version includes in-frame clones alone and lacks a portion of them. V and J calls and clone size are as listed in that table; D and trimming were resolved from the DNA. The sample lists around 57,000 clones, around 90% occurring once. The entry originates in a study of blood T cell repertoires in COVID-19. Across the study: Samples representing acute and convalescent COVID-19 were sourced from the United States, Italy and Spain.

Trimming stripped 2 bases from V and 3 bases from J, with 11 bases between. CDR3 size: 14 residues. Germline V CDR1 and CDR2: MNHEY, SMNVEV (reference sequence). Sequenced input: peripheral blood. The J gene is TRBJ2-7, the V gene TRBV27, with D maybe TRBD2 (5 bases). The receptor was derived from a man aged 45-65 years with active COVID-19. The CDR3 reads CASSLGRAGYEQYF. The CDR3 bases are TGTGCCAGCAGTTTAGGGCGGGCGGGCTACGAGCAGTACTTC.